The rows below give T cell receptor beta chains drawn from one sample of a study of cytomegalovirus exposure and HLA in healthy donors. Produced via immunoSEQ multiplex PCR; TCRdb's table is partial and in-frame only. This sample has 170,000 or so clones, with just under 80% found just once. Material for sequencing was PBMCs. Every receptor here comes from a woman between 45 and 60 years old in good health and CMV-seropositive. The CDR3 runs from the conserved cysteine through the conserved F or W. Each record gives: clone size, D gene, J gene, V gene, CDR3 protein, CDR3 DNA. D genes are given only for firm matches. Clone size is shown for a subset of rows, as once, few, many or a class of expanded clone.

clone size: .
D gene: .
J gene: TRBJ1-5
V gene: TRBV5-1
CDR3 protein: CASSLGQVDNQPQHF
CDR3 DNA: TGCGCCAGCAGCTTAGGCCAGGTGGACAATCAGCCCCAGCATTTT

clone size: .
D gene: TRBD1
J gene: TRBJ2-1
V gene: TRBV10-2
CDR3 protein: CATTGGLGDEQFF
CDR3 DNA: TGCGCCACCACAGGGGGACTTGGGGATGAGCAGTTCTTC

clone size: .
D gene: .
J gene: TRBJ2-7
V gene: TRBV6-5
CDR3 protein: CASSYSGVYEQYF
CDR3 DNA: TGTGCCAGCAGTTACTCCGGTGTTTACGAGCAGTACTTC

clone size: .
D gene: TRBD2
J gene: TRBJ2-7
V gene: TRBV11-2
CDR3 protein: CASSSSGLAGYEQYF
CDR3 DNA: TGTGCCAGCAGCTCCTCCGGACTAGCGGGGTACGAGCAGTACTTC

clone size: .
D gene: .
J gene: TRBJ2-4
V gene: TRBV28
CDR3 protein: CASSLQGTAKNIQYF
CDR3 DNA: TGTGCCAGCAGTTTACAGGGGACGGCCAAAAACATTCAGTACTTC

clone size: .
D gene: .
J gene: TRBJ1-5
V gene: TRBV6-1
CDR3 protein: CASNPTVYNQPQHF
CDR3 DNA: TGTGCCAGCAACCCAACAGTGTACAATCAGCCCCAGCATTTT

clone size: .
D gene: .
J gene: TRBJ2-1
V gene: TRBV7-6
CDR3 protein: CASSLAPLLAGWSYNEQFF
CDR3 DNA: TGTGCCAGCAGCTTAGCGCCCCTTCTCGCGGGATGGTCCTACAATGAGCAGTTCTTC

clone size: .
D gene: .
J gene: TRBJ1-3
V gene: TRBV18
CDR3 protein: CASSPLDKSSGNTIYF
CDR3 DNA: TGTGCCAGCTCACCCTTGGACAAGAGCTCTGGAAACACCATATATTTT

clone size: .
D gene: .
J gene: TRBJ2-7
V gene: TRBV28
CDR3 protein: CASTTRGTSYEQYF
CDR3 DNA: TGTGCCAGCACCACACGGGGGACCTCCTACGAGCAGTACTTC

clone size: .
D gene: .
J gene: TRBJ1-4
V gene: TRBV27
CDR3 protein: CASSLGRGLEKLFF
CDR3 DNA: TGTGCCAGCAGTTTAGGGCGGGGGCTGGAAAAACTGTTTTTT

clone size: .
D gene: .
J gene: TRBJ2-5
V gene: TRBV7-8
CDR3 protein: CASSFRARGETQYF
CDR3 DNA: TGTGCCAGCAGTTTCCGGGCTCGGGGGGAGACCCAGTACTTC

clone size: .
D gene: .
J gene: TRBJ1-4
V gene: TRBV7-6
CDR3 protein: CASSLRARGGEKLFF
CDR3 DNA: TGTGCCAGCAGCTTACGGGCGAGGGGAGGCGAAAAACTGTTTTTT

clone size: .
D gene: TRBD1
J gene: TRBJ2-1
V gene: TRBV10-3
CDR3 protein: CAISRDRGNDEQFF
CDR3 DNA: TGTGCCATCAGTCGGGACAGGGGGAACGATGAGCAGTTCTTC

clone size: .
D gene: TRBD2
J gene: TRBJ2-3
V gene: TRBV9
CDR3 protein: CASSVAPRSRSGGDTQYF
CDR3 DNA: TGTGCCAGCAGCGTAGCCCCCCGTAGCAGGAGCGGGGGAGATACGCAGTATTTT

clone size: .
D gene: .
J gene: TRBJ1-1
V gene: TRBV7-2
CDR3 protein: CASSLAPGTEAFF
CDR3 DNA: TGTGCCAGCAGCTTAGCTCCAGGGACTGAAGCTTTCTTT

clone size: few
D gene: TRBD1
J gene: TRBJ1-3
V gene: TRBV27
CDR3 protein: CASSLTGPYSGNTIYF
CDR3 DNA: TGTGCCAGCAGTTTGACAGGGCCCTACTCTGGAAACACCATATATTTT

clone size: .
D gene: .
J gene: TRBJ1-6
V gene: TRBV18
CDR3 protein: CASSPSSLEVTLHF
CDR3 DNA: TGTGCCAGCTCACCATCGAGTTTAGAGGTTACCCTCCACTTT

clone size: .
D gene: TRBD1
J gene: TRBJ1-4
V gene: TRBV19
CDR3 protein: CASSTPGQGSYEKLFF
CDR3 DNA: TGTGCCAGTAGTACCCCAGGACAGGGTTCCTATGAAAAACTGTTTTTT

clone size: .
D gene: TRBD1
J gene: TRBJ2-7
V gene: TRBV29-1
CDR3 protein: CSVTGQGLYEQYF
CDR3 DNA: TGCAGCGTGACGGGACAGGGGCTCTACGAGCAGTACTTC

clone size: .
D gene: TRBD2
J gene: TRBJ2-7
V gene: TRBV19
CDR3 protein: CASSSPGLAGGQYEQYF
CDR3 DNA: TGTGCCAGTAGTTCCCCGGGACTAGCGGGAGGTCAGTACGAGCAGTACTTC

clone size: .
D gene: .
J gene: TRBJ1-1
V gene: TRBV5-6
CDR3 protein: CASSLVGRNTNTEAFF
CDR3 DNA: TGTGCCAGCAGCTTGGTTGGGCGAAATACGAACACTGAAGCTTTCTTT

clone size: .
D gene: .
J gene: TRBJ1-2
V gene: TRBV30
CDR3 protein: CAWSEAGRTRYGYTF
CDR3 DNA: TGTGCCTGGAGTGAGGCAGGGCGGACAAGGTATGGCTACACCTTC

clone size: .
D gene: TRBD2
J gene: TRBJ2-3
V gene: TRBV4-2
CDR3 protein: CASGQGGRAGDTQYF
CDR3 DNA: TGTGCCAGCGGCCAGGGCGGGAGGGCCGGGGATACGCAGTATTTT

clone size: .
D gene: .
J gene: TRBJ1-2
V gene: TRBV19
CDR3 protein: CASSIGSGGYTF
CDR3 DNA: TGTGCCAGTAGTATAGGATCCGGTGGCTACACCTTC

clone size: .
D gene: TRBD1
J gene: TRBJ2-3
V gene: TRBV28
CDR3 protein: CASSLRTGGLDTQYF
CDR3 DNA: TGTGCCAGCAGTTTGAGGACAGGGGGTCTGGATACGCAGTATTTT

clone size: once
D gene: .
J gene: TRBJ1-1
V gene: TRBV27
CDR3 protein: CASSTPERGTEAFF
CDR3 DNA: TGTGCCAGCAGTACCCCAGAGCGAGGGACTGAAGCTTTCTTT

clone size: .
D gene: .
J gene: TRBJ2-2
V gene: TRBV19
CDR3 protein: CASSKAAAKNTGELFF
CDR3 DNA: TGTGCCAGTAGTAAAGCGGCCGCAAAAAACACCGGGGAGCTGTTTTTT

clone size: .
D gene: TRBD2
J gene: TRBJ2-7
V gene: TRBV4-1
CDR3 protein: CASSHLGAGRRYEQYF
CDR3 DNA: TGCGCCAGCAGCCATCTCGGAGCGGGACGGAGGTACGAGCAGTACTTC

clone size: .
D gene: .
J gene: TRBJ2-3
V gene: TRBV5-1
CDR3 protein: CASRRSEGPFLYF
CDR3 DNA: TGCGCCAGCAGGCGGAGCGAGGGCCCCTTTCTGTATTTT

clone size: once
D gene: TRBD1
J gene: TRBJ1-3
V gene: TRBV2
CDR3 protein: CASRDRGGSGNTIYF
CDR3 DNA: TGTGCCAGCAGGGACAGGGGAGGCTCTGGAAACACCATATATTTT

clone size: .
D gene: .
J gene: TRBJ1-1
V gene: TRBV14
CDR3 protein: CASSKAVTGNTEAFF
CDR3 DNA: TGTGCCAGCAGCAAAGCCGTAACAGGGAACACTGAAGCTTTCTTT

clone size: .
D gene: .
J gene: TRBJ2-3
V gene: TRBV7-2
CDR3 protein: CASSSPQGIRTDTQYF
CDR3 DNA: TGTGCCAGCAGCTCACCCCAGGGTATTCGGACAGATACGCAGTATTTT

clone size: .
D gene: .
J gene: TRBJ2-5
V gene: TRBV7-6
CDR3 protein: CASSLPGIQYF
CDR3 DNA: TGTGCCAGCAGCTTACCGGGGATCCAGTACTTC

clone size: few
D gene: .
J gene: TRBJ2-7
V gene: TRBV29-1
CDR3 protein: CSVGRSYEQYF
CDR3 DNA: TGCAGCGTTGGTCGCAGCTACGAGCAGTACTTC

clone size: .
D gene: TRBD1
J gene: TRBJ2-1
V gene: TRBV25-1
CDR3 protein: CASRTGGAYNEQFF
CDR3 DNA: TGTGCCAGCAGAACAGGGGGCGCGTACAATGAGCAGTTCTTC

clone size: .
D gene: TRBD1
J gene: TRBJ2-7
V gene: TRBV9
CDR3 protein: CASSAQGAAFYEQYF
CDR3 DNA: TGTGCCAGCAGCGCGCAGGGGGCTGCCTTCTACGAGCAGTACTTC

clone size: .
D gene: .
J gene: TRBJ2-2
V gene: TRBV19
CDR3 protein: CASSRDSLNTGELFF
CDR3 DNA: TGTGCCAGCAGCCGGGACTCGCTTAACACCGGGGAGCTGTTTTTT